The sequence of this T cell receptor (beta chain) was determined in a study of T cell changes during pregnancy in multiple sclerosis. Trimming cost V 6 bases and J 2 bases; bases outside gene matches: 5. The CDR3 has 14 residues. Per germline, CDR1 SNHLY and CDR2 FYNNEI. Repertoires were generated with immunoSEQ multiplex PCR, while TCRdb's copy carries only in-frame clones and drops some. The sample comprises around 130,000 clones, over 85% of which are singletons, and 6.2% rests with the top ten. J is TRBJ2-3 and V is TRBV2; TRBD1 aligns across 7 bases. This TCR was recovered from a female donor with multiple sclerosis, enrolled in a pregnancy study. Here the sequenced sample was peripheral blood, taken before pregnancy. The CDR3 is CASRTGSITDTQYF. DNA for the CDR3: TGTGCCAGCAGGACAGGGTCGATCACAGATACGCAGTATTTT.